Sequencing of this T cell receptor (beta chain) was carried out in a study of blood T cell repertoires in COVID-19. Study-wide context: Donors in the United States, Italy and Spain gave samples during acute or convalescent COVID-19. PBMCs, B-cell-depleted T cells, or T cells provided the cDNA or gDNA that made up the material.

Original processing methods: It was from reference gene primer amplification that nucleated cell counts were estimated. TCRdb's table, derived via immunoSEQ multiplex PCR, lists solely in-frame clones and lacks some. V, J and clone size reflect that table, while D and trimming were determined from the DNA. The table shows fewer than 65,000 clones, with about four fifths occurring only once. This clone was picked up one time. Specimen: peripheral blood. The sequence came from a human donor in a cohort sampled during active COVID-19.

CDR3 residues: CSISQGPTEAFF. CDR3 nucleotides: TGCAGCATCTCACAGGGACCCACTGAAGCTTTCTTT. The V and J genes are TRBV29-1 and TRBJ1-1; possibly TRBD1 for D (6 bases). The CDR3 loop spans 12 amino acids. Trimming took off 8 bases at V and 4 bases at J, with 14 bases between the two ends. From germline, CDR1 is SQVTM and CDR2 ANQGSEA. The variable domain in full, completed from reference TRBV29-1 and TRBJ1-1, reads SAVISQKPSRDICQRGTSLTIQCQVDSQVTMMFWYRQQPGQSLTLIATANQGSEATYESGFVIDKFPISRPNLTFSTLTVSNMSPEDSSIYLCSISQGPTEAFFGQGTRLTVV.